These 18 T cell receptor beta chains share one sample of origin, sequenced in a study of blood T cell repertoires in COVID-19. Profiled with immunoSEQ multiplex PCR; TCRdb holds only in-frame clones, not every one. This table has 170,000 or so clones, 70% to 90% appearing once. Sequenced sample: peripheral blood. These receptors were collected from a man aged 50 to 59 with active or convalescent COVID-19.

This sequence joins TRBV10-1 and TRBJ1-6; 8 bases match TRBD1. Germline assignment: CDR1 WNHNN and CDR2 SYGVQD (reference sequence). The V gene end was trimmed by 5 bases and the J gene end by 6 bases; junction bases not matched to a gene: 15. The CDR3 runs 18 residues. Here the CDR3 DNA reads TGCGCCAGCAGTCGCCGCAATCTTTCCCAGGGGGCTAATTCACCCCTCCACTTT. Its protein is CASSRRNLSQGANSPLHF.

The gene calls are TRBV3-1 (or the pseudogene TRBV3-2) and TRBJ1-1; D perhaps matches TRBD1 (6 bases). V was pared by 2 bases and J by 11 bases, with 18 bases between. Germline CDR1 is LGHDT and CDR2 is YNNKEL (reference sequence). This CDR3 region has 14 residues. In nucleotides, the CDR3 is TGTGCCAGCAGCCAATCCAAGACAGGTTATTGGGCTTTCTTT. It codes for CASSQSKTGYWAFF.

The V and J genes are TRBV13 and TRBJ2-3, with D possibly matching TRBD2 (5 bases). This CDR3 comprises 16 residues. Trimming left V 5 bases short and J 2 bases short, with 17 bases between. Per the germline V gene, CDR1 is PRHDT and CDR2 is FYEKMQ (reference sequence). The CDR3 reads CASSHRGSSITDTQYF. CDR3 sequence (DNA): TGTGCCAGCAGCCACAGAGGGAGTTCCATCACAGATACGCAGTATTTT.

This clone was counted a few times. The CDR3 nucleotides are TGTGCCAGCAGCTTAAGTCCTGGGGCAAACTATGGCTACACCTTC. Translated, it gives CASSLSPGANYGYTF. The chain employs TRBV11-2 and TRBJ1-2; D is perhaps TRBD1 (5 bases). Trimming removed 2 bases at V and 2 bases at J, with 12 bases between. This CDR3 has 15 residues. The germline V gene has CDR1 SGHAT and CDR2 FQNNGV.

CDR3 DNA sequence: TGTGCCAGCAGCCTGGTAGGGGGGGGCAATACTGAAGCTTTCTTT. This translates into CASSLVGGGNTEAFF. The chain links TRBV5-4 to TRBJ1-1, with D possibly being TRBD1 (6 bases). Germline V gives CDR1 SGHNT, CDR2 YYREEE (reference sequence). Trimming took 4 bases from V and 5 from J, leaving 18 bases between them. CDR3 size: 15 residues.

This CDR3 reads CASSLPAGQVPDTQYF. The CDR3 DNA is TGTGCCAGTAGTCTCCCGGCGGGACAGGTTCCAGATACGCAGTATTTT. The chain joins TRBV19 to TRBJ2-3; the match to TRBD1 covers 8 bases. CDR3 length equals 16 residues. The V gene end was trimmed by 5 bases and the J gene end by 4 bases; junction bases not matched to a gene: 11. Germline V gene lookup returns CDR1 LNHDA and CDR2 SQIVND (reference sequence).

The chain has TRBV4-3 and TRBJ2-2; D is undetermined. V was clipped by 1 base and J by 7 bases, with 13 bases between them. The CDR3 is 15 residues long. Germline V gene data show CDR1 as LGHNA and CDR2 as YSLEER. The DNA for the CDR3 is TGCGCCAGCAGCCAAGGCAGTTCCGATGTCGGGGAGCTGTTTTTT. Translating gives CASSQGSSDVGELFF.

This clone turned up a few times. The chain is built from TRBV24-1 and TRBJ2-1, with TRBD2 matching over 8 bases. Germline-derived CDR1 and CDR2 are KGHDR and SFDVKD. The CDR3 extends over 14 amino acids. Trimming at V came to 4 bases and at J to 6 bases, leaving 4 bases not matched to a gene. The CDR3 protein is CATSDSLAANEQFF. CDR3 DNA: TGTGCCACCAGTGACTCACTAGCGGCCAATGAGCAGTTCTTC.

This clone has a count of ten or more. The V call is TRBV6-5, the J call TRBJ1-1, with unresolved D. The V end lost 4 bases, the J end lost 2 bases, and 11 bases lay between the germline ends. CDR1 is MNHEY, CDR2 SVGAGI, per germline. The length of the CDR3 is 14 residues. The CDR3 DNA reads TGTGCCAGCAGTTTTGCCGCCAGAAACACTGAAGCTTTCTTT. Translated: CASSFAARNTEAFF.

The chain is built from TRBV7-9 and TRBJ2-7; 9 bases are shared with TRBD2. Trimming at V came to 3 bases and at J to 4 bases, leaving 4 bases not matched to a gene. Germline V CDR1 and CDR2: SEHNR, FQNEAQ (reference sequence). This CDR3 has 14 amino acids. The CDR3 region has the DNA TGTGCCAGCAGCTTGGCGGGAGGGGGGTACGAGCAGTACTTC. Encoded protein: CASSLAGGGYEQYF. The complete variable domain, with remaining parts taken from reference TRBV7-9 and TRBJ2-7, reads DTGVSQNPRHKITKRGQNVTFRCDPISEHNRLYWYRQTLGQGPEFLTYFQNEAQLEKSRLLSDRFSAERPKGSFSTLEIQRTEQGDSAMYLCASSLAGGGYEQYFGPGTRLTVT.

This clone was counted only a few times. The CDR3 DNA is TGTGCCATCAGTGACGGACAGGGGGAAGAGACCCAGTACTTC. Translation gives CAISDGQGEETQYF. The rearrangement links TRBV10-3 to TRBJ2-5; TRBD1 aligns across 10 bases. The CDR3 sequence is 14 residues long. V lost 3 bases and J lost 3; bases outside the gene matches: 1. Germline V CDR1 and CDR2: ENHRY, SYGVKD.

CDR3 sequence reads: CASSQVDSSYEQYF. CDR3 nucleotide sequence: TGTGCCAGCTCACAGGTGGACTCTTCCTACGAGCAGTACTTC. The chain links TRBV18 to TRBJ2-7, with TRBD2 as a possible D gene (5 bases). Per germline, CDR1 KGHSH and CDR2 LQKENI. V was trimmed by 4 bases and J by 1 base, leaving 11 bases between them. This CDR3 is 14 amino acids long. The full variable domain, in which reference TRBV18 and TRBJ2-7 provide the parts outside the CDR3, is NAGVMQNPRHLVRRRGQEARLRCSPMKGHSHVYWYRQLPEEGLKFMVYLQKENIIDESGMPKERFSAEFPKEGPSILRIQQVVRGDSAAYFCASSQVDSSYEQYFGPGTRLTVT.

There are a few counts of this clone. The chain links TRBV5-1 to TRBJ1-1; no clear D gene. Germline CDR1 SGHRS, CDR2 YFSETQ. CDR3 length: 14 amino acids. With 5 bases removed from V and 3 bases from J, the gap between germline ends came to 14 bases. CDR3 nucleotides: TGCGCCAGCAGGGTAGGGAGTGAGGACACTGAAGCTTTCTTT. Protein: CASRVGSEDTEAFF.

V and J are TRBV6-1 and TRBJ1-2; the D is unclear. Germline CDR1 MNHNS, CDR2 SASEGT. The ends were cut back, 1 base at V and 10 bases at J, with 22 bases in the middle. This CDR3 comprises 16 residues. The CDR3: CASSEGLTAYRVLYTF. CDR3 sequence (DNA): TGTGCCAGCAGTGAAGGGTTGACCGCTTACCGGGTGCTCTACACCTTC.

The rearrangement joins TRBV11-3 to TRBJ1-1; 7 nucleotides align to TRBD1. Germline loops: CDR1 SGHNT, CDR2 YENEEA. The CDR3 consists of 14 residues. V was clipped by 5 bases and J by 2 bases; unmatched bases: 5. The CDR3 coding sequence is TGTGCCAGCAGCCTCACAGGGGCAAACACTGAAGCTTTCTTT. This translates into CASSLTGANTEAFF.

The CDR3 is CASSMDRDRTYEQYF. DNA for the CDR3: TGTGCCAGTAGTATGGATCGGGACAGAACATACGAGCAGTACTTC. This chain joins TRBV19 and TRBJ2-7, with 7 bases matching TRBD1. The CDR3 is 15 residues long. Trimming removed 3 bases from V and 4 bases from J; junction bases left unmatched: 9. The germline V gene has CDR1 LNHDA and CDR2 SQIVND (reference sequence).

The rearrangement joins TRBV6-5 to TRBJ1-1; weak D call: TRBD1 (6 bases). Trimming shortened V by 6 bases and J by 2 bases, and 10 bases separated the two germline ends. This CDR3 contains 13 residues. Germline V CDR1 and CDR2: MNHEY, SVGAGI. CDR3: CASSDRFNTEAFF. The DNA for the CDR3 is TGTGCCAGCAGCGACAGGTTCAACACTGAAGCTTTCTTT.

This CDR3 is CATSRGQSSGANVLTF. CDR3 sequence (DNA): TGTGCCACCAGCAGAGGACAGAGCTCTGGGGCCAACGTCCTGACTTTC. The chain joins TRBV15 to TRBJ2-6; possible D gene TRBD1, 5 bases. Germline CDR1 and CDR2: LNHNV and YYDKDF (reference sequence). V was cut by 1 base and J by 0 bases, with 7 bases left in between. The CDR3 loop spans 16 amino acids.